Described below is a single T cell receptor (beta chain) sequence and its context. Antigen: not known. Here the CDR3 omits its conserved ending phenylalanine or tryptophan, so a read error is the likely source. The DNA is left out, because the CDR3 cannot be placed on it with certainty; the CDR3 is given as TCRdb lists it. The data stem from a study of CD8 T cells in ankylosing spondylitis. General study findings and limits: Reportedly, matched ankylosing spondylitis synovial fluid was significantly enriched for disease-linked clones. What seemed typical of ankylosing spondylitis blood was a TCR beta motif built from about 8 highly homologous variants. Disease-linked clones proved CD8+ and comparatively uncommon in peripheral blood.

Counting both end residues, the CDR3 totals 14 amino acids. The germline CDR1 and CDR2 sequences are LGHDT and YNNKEL (reference sequence). By quantitative 5'-RACE with molecular barcodes, the TCR beta libraries were made. TCRdb re-called the 5' RACE reads through MiXCR, storing one row per CDR3 protein. This table has under 150,000 distinct CDR3 sequences, over 7% appearing once. The sequence derives from a male donor with ankylosing spondylitis or in good health (not recorded which). What was sequenced was blood, either unsorted or a sorted T cell fraction (not recorded which). The chain has TRBV3-1 and TRBJ2-7; the D call TRBD1 from the table was never checked on the DNA. CDR3 amino acids: CASSLQQGSIWLAL.